Below, 28 T cell receptor beta chains from the same sample are listed, as sequenced in a study of T cells in Graves' hyperthyroidism and ophthalmopathy. TCR beta CDR3 sequences were amplified from RNA transcripts. With the HTBI primer set, the TCR CDR3 went through a first round of RT-PCR. TCRdb reanalysed the multiplex PCR reads using MiXCR and keeps one entry per CDR3 protein. The sample yields around 620,000 distinct CDR3 sequences, about a sixth seen once. Specimen: blood. These receptors came from a woman in her 30s with Graves' hyperthyroidism.

This clonotype appeared many times. This rearrangement joins TRBV6-1 to TRBJ2-3; D gene ambiguous. V shed 3 bases and J shed 4 bases, with 2 bases lying between them. Germline V CDR1 and CDR2: MNHNS, SASEGT. CDR3 size: 11 residues. CDR3 nucleotides: TGTGCCAGCAGTGATCCAGATACGCAGTATTTT. It specifies CASSDPDTQYF.

The CDR3 loop is CASSYGAANSYEQYF. CDR3 DNA sequence: TGTGCCAGCAGTTACGGGGCCGCAAACTCCTACGAGCAGTACTTC. The J gene is TRBJ2-7, the V gene TRBV6-2 or TRBV6-3, with D perhaps TRBD1 (5 bases). V dropped 2 bases and J dropped 0 bases, with 11 bases sitting between them. The CDR3 sequence is 15 residues long. CDR1 and CDR2 (germline): MNHEY, SVGEGT.

This clonotype was detected many times. V usage is TRBV28 and J usage is TRBJ1-1, with no clear D. The germline V gene has CDR1 MDHEN and CDR2 SYDVKM. Trimming pared 2 bases from V and 0 bases from J, leaving 10 bases between. This CDR3 region has 15 residues. The CDR3 is CASSLRLTVNTEAFF. Here the CDR3 DNA reads TGTGCCAGCAGTTTAAGGCTGACTGTGAACACTGAAGCTTTCTTT.

The sample holds many counts of this clonotype. The V call is TRBV29-1, the J call TRBJ1-1; a possible D gene is TRBD1 (5 bases). The germline V and J ends were trimmed by 2 bases and 6 bases, with 13 bases remaining between them. The CDR3 is 13 residues long. CDR1 is SQVTM, CDR2 ANQGSEA, per germline. The CDR3 loop is CSVEPQGRSEAFF. The CDR3 DNA follows: TGCAGCGTTGAACCCCAGGGTAGGTCTGAAGCTTTCTTT. Full variable domain (outside the CDR3, taken from reference TRBV29-1 and TRBJ1-1): SAVISQKPSRDICQRGTSLTIQCQVDSQVTMMFWYRQQPGQSLTLIATANQGSEATYESGFVIDKFPISRPNLTFSTLTVSNMSPEDSSIYLCSVEPQGRSEAFFGQGTRLTVV.

This clonotype has at least ten counts. V and J are TRBV7-3 and TRBJ2-1; D call uncertain. Germline CDR1 and CDR2: SGHTA and FQGTGA. The germline V and J ends were trimmed by 5 bases and 0 bases, with 11 bases remaining between them. CDR3 length: 15 residues. In DNA, the CDR3 is TGTGCCAGCAGCCTGATCCCTAGCTCCTACAATGAGCAGTTCTTC. Residues: CASSLIPSSYNEQFF.

This clonotype has ten or more counts. The J gene is TRBJ2-3, the V gene TRBV2; D is undetermined. This CDR3 has 13 amino acids. The ends were cut back, 6 bases at V and 6 bases at J, with 13 bases in the middle. Germline V gives CDR1 SNHLY, CDR2 FYNNEI. The CDR3 DNA reads as TGTGCCAGCAGCGCGGTGACCGCGGATACGCAGTATTTT. Residues: CASSAVTADTQYF.

The table lists this clonotype with many counts. V usage is TRBV2 and J usage is TRBJ2-2; 8 bases agree with TRBD2. The CDR3 loop spans 15 amino acids. Germline assignment: CDR1 SNHLY and CDR2 FYNNEI. V shed 6 bases and J 5 bases; nucleotides not matched to a gene: 8. Written as DNA, the CDR3 is TGTGCCAGCAGGGCCACTAGCGGACTTACCGGGGAGCTGTTTTTT. Translating gives CASRATSGLTGELFF. The whole variable domain, remainder taken from reference TRBV2 and TRBJ2-2, is EPEVTQTPSHQVTQMGQEVILRCVPISNHLYFYWYRQILGQKVEFLVSFYNNEISEKSEIFDDQFSVERPDGSNFTLKIRSTKLEDSAMYFCASRATSGLTGELFFGEGSRLTVL.

This clonotype was found many times. The chain links TRBV29-1 to TRBJ1-2; unclear D gene. Deletions cut 4 bases from V and 3 bases from J, with 12 bases between. Germline V gene lookup returns CDR1 SQVTM and CDR2 ANQGSEA. This CDR3 has 13 amino acids. CDR3 nucleotide sequence: TGCAGCGTTGTGAGGGAAGCGGACTATGGCTACACCTTC. Translating gives CSVVREADYGYTF. The complete variable domain, with remaining parts taken from reference TRBV29-1 and TRBJ1-2, reads SAVISQKPSRDICQRGTSLTIQCQVDSQVTMMFWYRQQPGQSLTLIATANQGSEATYESGFVIDKFPISRPNLTFSTLTVSNMSPEDSSIYLCSVVREADYGYTFGSGTRLTVV.

This clonotype was seen at least ten times. As DNA, the CDR3 is TGTGCCACCCACCAAGGTAGCGGGAGAATCCCGAATGAGCAGTTCTTC. This translates into CATHQGSGRIPNEQFF. The gene calls are TRBV6-1 and TRBJ2-1, with 9 bases lining up with TRBD2. The V gene's germline CDR1 is MNHNS and CDR2 SASEGT. The CDR3 length is 16 residues. Trimming removed 10 bases from V and 7 bases from J; junction bases left unmatched: 17.

This clonotype was counted many times. The CDR3 coding sequence is TGTGCCAGCAGTCCCTTAGCGGAGGCCTACGAGCAGTACTTC. Protein: CASSPLAEAYEQYF. The J gene is TRBJ2-7, the V gene TRBV28; a possible D gene is TRBD2 (6 bases). Germline V gene sequence: CDR1 MDHEN, CDR2 SYDVKM. CDR3 size: 14 residues. Trimming shortened V by 5 bases and J by 2 bases, and 13 bases separated the two germline ends. The complete variable domain, with remaining parts taken from reference TRBV28 and TRBJ2-7, reads DVKVTQSSRYLVKRTGEKVFLECVQDMDHENMFWYRQDPGLGLRLIYFSYDVKMKEKGDIPEGYSVSREKKERFSLILESASTNQTSMYLCASSPLAEAYEQYFGPGTRLTVT.

This clonotype turned up a few times. At one end the junction does not follow the germline gene, possibly because of a read error. The chain couples TRBV5-1 to TRBJ1-2, with D perhaps TRBD1 (6 bases). The CDR3 loop spans 14 amino acids. Germline values: CDR1 SGHRS, CDR2 YFSETQ. The CDR3 DNA reads as TGTGCCAGCAGCTTAAGGGGGTCTGTCTATGGCTACACCTTC. Its protein is CASSLRGSVYGYTF.

This clonotype has ten or more counts. The chain is built from TRBV12-3 or TRBV12-4 and TRBJ2-2; possibly TRBD2 for D (6 bases). This CDR3 is built from 13 residues. Trimming removed 5 bases at V and 6 bases at J, with 10 bases between. CDR3 DNA sequence: TGTGCCAGCAGTCAGAGCGGGTCCGGGGAGCTGTTTTTT. This translates into CASSQSGSGELFF.

This clonotype was counted many times. The rearrangement joins TRBV2 to TRBJ2-1; 14 bases are shared with TRBD2. J gave up 6 bases and V 7 bases, and 5 bases lay outside the gene matches. The CDR3 is 15 residues long. The V gene's germline CDR1 is SNHLY and CDR2 FYNNEI. DNA of the CDR3: TGTGCCAGCACAGAGGGACTAGCGGGAGTCAATGAGCAGTTCTTC. Translation: CASTEGLAGVNEQFF.

This clonotype was observed a handful of times. The J gene is TRBJ2-7, the V gene TRBV27, with D uncertain. The CDR3 is 13 amino acids. Germline CDR1 is MNHEY and CDR2 is SMNVEV (reference sequence). Deletions cut 11 bases from V and 0 bases from J, with 14 bases between. The CDR3, as DNA: TGTGCCGTGGACGTAAACAACTCCTACGAGCAGTACTTC. Its protein product is CAVDVNNSYEQYF.

The chain is built from TRBV28 and TRBJ1-4, with D uncertain. The CDR3 totals 11 residues. Germline V lookup: CDR1 MDHEN, CDR2 SYDVKM. V was clipped by 7 bases and J by 8 bases, with 8 bases between them. CDR3 coding DNA: TGTGCCAGCAACGAAGGGGAAAAACTGTTTTTT. Translating gives CASNEGEKLFF.

The chain links TRBV28 to TRBJ2-5; possibly TRBD1 for D (5 bases). The CDR3 has 14 residues. Trimming shortened V by 10 bases and J by 0 bases, and 15 bases separated the two germline ends. Per the germline V gene, CDR1 is MDHEN and CDR2 is SYDVKM. This CDR3 reads CANGPRQNQETQYF. In DNA form, the CDR3 reads TGTGCCAACGGACCAAGACAGAACCAAGAGACCCAGTACTTC.

Many counts were recorded for this clonotype. The V call is TRBV5-1, the J call TRBJ2-3; TRBD2 matches at 13 bases. The V and J ends lost 4 bases and 3 bases, in that order; junction bases with no gene match: 8. Germline CDR1 and CDR2: SGHRS and YFSETQ. This CDR3 is 17 amino acids long. For the CDR3, the DNA is TGCGCCAGCAGCCTAGGACTAGCGGGAGAGTTAACAGATACGCAGTATTTT. Translation: CASSLGLAGELTDTQYF.

The rearrangement joins TRBV20-1 to TRBJ2-5; TRBD2 is a possible D gene (6 bases). V gave up 1 base and J gave up 3 bases, with 9 bases separating them. Looked up from germline, CDR1 is DFQATT and CDR2 is SNEGSKA (reference sequence). The CDR3 covers 13 residues. Here the CDR3 reads CSARVIAEETQYF. CDR3 sequence (DNA): TGCAGTGCTAGAGTCATAGCGGAAGAGACCCAGTACTTC.

The chain links TRBV4-2 to TRBJ2-5; perhaps TRBD2 as D (5 bases). The CDR3 contains 15 residues. The germline V gene encodes CDR1 LGHNA and CDR2 YNFKEQ. The V and J ends lost 4 bases and 0 bases respectively, with 12 bases between them. The CDR3 loop is CASSPGLGYQETQYF. The CDR3 nucleotides read TGTGCCAGCAGCCCCGGACTGGGGTACCAAGAGACCCAGTACTTC.

Concerning this clonotype itself: This may be a read error: a much more frequent sequence differs by one nucleotide. This chain links TRBV27 with TRBJ2-3; D is unresolved. V was cut by 3 bases and J by 0 bases, with 4 bases left in between. The CDR3 consists of 13 residues. Germline V gene data show CDR1 as MNHEY and CDR2 as SMNVEV (reference sequence). The CDR3 spells CASSFASTDTQYF. The CDR3 DNA is TGTGCCAGCAGTTTTGCTAGCACAGATACGCAGTATTTT.

This clonotype was seen a few times. J is TRBJ2-1 and V is TRBV13; a weak D match, TRBD2 (6 bases). CDR3 length: 15 residues. Germline assignment: CDR1 PRHDT and CDR2 FYEKMQ (reference sequence). V lost 2 bases and J lost 13, with 21 bases in between. CDR3 sequence: CASSLFIGGREDQFF. The DNA for the CDR3 is TGTGCCAGCAGCTTATTTATAGGCGGGCGGGAAGATCAGTTCTTC. Full variable domain (outside the CDR3, taken from reference TRBV13 and TRBJ2-1): AAGVIQSPRHLIKEKRETATLKCYPIPRHDTVYWYQQGPGQDPQFLISFYEKMQSDKGSIPDRFSAQQFSDYHSELNMSSLELGDSALYFCASSLFIGGREDQFFGPGTRLTVL.

The table lists this clonotype with many counts. This chain joins TRBV6-1 and TRBJ2-4; 8 bases match TRBD1. The length of the CDR3 is 16 residues. Per germline, CDR1 MNHNS and CDR2 SASEGT. Germline trimming cut 5 bases from V and 3 bases from J; bases unmatched to any gene: 9. The DNA for the CDR3 is TGTGCCAGCAGTCAACTCCAGGGGGCAGGCAAAAACATTCAGTACTTC. This encodes CASSQLQGAGKNIQYF.

The chain carries TRBV19 and TRBJ1-1, with no clear D. Germline V gene sequence: CDR1 LNHDA, CDR2 SQIVND (reference sequence). The CDR3 runs to 11 residues. The V end lost 7 bases, the J end lost 4 bases, and 7 bases lay between the germline ends. The CDR3, as DNA: TGTGCCAGTACACAGACCACTGAAGCTTTCTTT. It specifies CASTQTTEAFF.

Comment on this clonotype: An end of the junction does not agree with germline; a read error may underlie this. The CDR3 reads CASSVGTSGRTGGLFF. As DNA, the CDR3 is TGTGCCAGCAGCGTTGGGACTAGCGGGAGAACCGGGGGGCTGTTTTTT. The rearrangement uses TRBV9 and TRBJ2-2; 14 bases agree with TRBD2. The CDR3 totals 16 residues. Looked up from germline, CDR1 is SGDLS and CDR2 is YYNGEE.

The chain recombines TRBV4-1 with TRBJ1-1; D unresolved. V lost 2 bases and J 2 bases, leaving 3 bases between the germline ends. The CDR3 spans 12 residues. Germline assignment: CDR1 MGHRA and CDR2 YSYEKL. The CDR3 sequence is CASSQYNTEAFF. The CDR3 nucleotides read TGCGCCAGCAGCCAATACAACACTGAAGCTTTCTTT.

The chain has TRBV18 and TRBJ2-3; 10 bases are shared with TRBD2. The germline V gene has CDR1 KGHSH and CDR2 LQKENI. V trimming: 2 bases; J trimming: 9 bases; junction bases outside the gene matches: 5. This CDR3 has 14 residues. The CDR3 reads CASSPASGSLTQYF. The DNA for the CDR3 is TGTGCCAGCTCACCAGCTAGCGGGAGTCTCACGCAGTATTTT.

There are a few counts of this clonotype. The V gene is TRBV28, the J gene TRBJ1-1; D remains unclear. Between the trimmed V and J ends, which lost 7 bases and 7 bases, there was a span of 13 bases. The CDR3 is 12 residues long. Germline V gene data show CDR1 as MDHEN and CDR2 as SYDVKM. The CDR3 sequence: CASNVASFEAFF. CDR3 nucleotide sequence: TGTGCCAGCAACGTAGCCAGTTTTGAAGCTTTCTTT. Based on the CDR3 plus reference TRBV28 and TRBJ1-1, the full variable domain is DVKVTQSSRYLVKRTGEKVFLECVQDMDHENMFWYRQDPGLGLRLIYFSYDVKMKEKGDIPEGYSVSREKKERFSLILESASTNQTSMYLCASNVASFEAFFGQGTRLTVV.

This clonotype has at least ten counts. The chain joins TRBV20-1 to TRBJ2-7; 8 positions agree with TRBD2. This CDR3 contains 15 residues. Germline CDR1 is DFQATT and CDR2 is SNEGSKA (reference sequence). The V segment lost 6 bases and the J segment 3 bases; nucleotides outside the gene matches: 13. This CDR3 is CSALLPAGGDYEQYF. The CDR3 DNA reads TGCAGTGCGTTGCTCCCTGCGGGAGGCGACTACGAGCAGTACTTC.